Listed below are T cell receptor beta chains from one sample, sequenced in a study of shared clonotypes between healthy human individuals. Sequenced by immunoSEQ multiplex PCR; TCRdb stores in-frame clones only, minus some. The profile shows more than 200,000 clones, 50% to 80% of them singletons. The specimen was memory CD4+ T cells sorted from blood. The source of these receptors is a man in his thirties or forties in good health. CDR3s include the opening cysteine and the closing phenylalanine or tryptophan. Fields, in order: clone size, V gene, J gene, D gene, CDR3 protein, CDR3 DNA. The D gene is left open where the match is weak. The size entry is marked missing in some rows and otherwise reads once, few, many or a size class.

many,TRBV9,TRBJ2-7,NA,CASSRPGTSSSYEQYF,TGTGCCAGCAGCCGGCCCGGGACTTCGAGCTCCTACGAGCAGTACTTC
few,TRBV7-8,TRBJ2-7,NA,CASSLVDLYEQYF,TGTGCCAGCAGCTTAGTGGATCTCTACGAGCAGTACTTC
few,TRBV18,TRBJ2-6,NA,CASSPVGGNVLTF,TGTGCCAGCTCACCCGTTGGGGGCAACGTCCTGACTTTC
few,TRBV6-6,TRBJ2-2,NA,CASNTGREYGELFF,TGTGCCAGCAACACAGGGAGGGAGTACGGGGAGCTGTTTTTT
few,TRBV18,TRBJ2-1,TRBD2,CASSPPGTSGSGGQFF,TGTGCCAGCTCACCACCCGGGACTAGCGGGAGCGGGGGGCAGTTCTTC
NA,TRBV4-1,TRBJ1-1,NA,CASSQWSGAFEAFF,TGCGCCAGCAGCCAGTGGTCAGGAGCCTTTGAAGCTTTCTTT
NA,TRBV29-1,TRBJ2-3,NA,CSPYDNTDTQYF,TGCAGCCCTTACGACAACACAGATACGCAGTATTTT
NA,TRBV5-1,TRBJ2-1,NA,CASSLKARVDNEQFF,TGCGCCAGCAGCTTGAAGGCCAGGGTGGACAATGAGCAGTTCTTC
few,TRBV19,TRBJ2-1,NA,CASSRWNEQFF,TGTGCCAGTAGCAGGTGGAATGAGCAGTTCTTC
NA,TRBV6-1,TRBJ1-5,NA,CATWEPAVNQPQHF,TGTGCCACCTGGGAACCCGCCGTCAATCAGCCCCAGCATTTT
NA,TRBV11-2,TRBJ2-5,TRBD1,CASSLSGGRETQYF,TGTGCCAGCAGCTTGTCAGGGGGCCGAGAGACCCAGTACTTC
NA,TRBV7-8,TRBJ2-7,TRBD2,CASSSSRLAGVYEQYF,TGTGCCAGCAGCTCCTCGCGACTAGCGGGAGTGTACGAGCAGTACTTC
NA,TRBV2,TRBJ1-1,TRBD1,CASWAQGGTEAFF,TGTGCCAGCTGGGCTCAGGGGGGCACTGAAGCTTTCTTT
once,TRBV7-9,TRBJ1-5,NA,CASSGTNRDQPQHF,TGTGCCAGCAGCGGGACGAATCGGGATCAGCCCCAGCATTTT
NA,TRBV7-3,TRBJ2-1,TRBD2,CASSLIGGSGSMESYNEQFF,TGTGCCAGCAGCTTGATCGGTGGTAGCGGGAGTATGGAGTCCTACAATGAGCAGTTCTTC
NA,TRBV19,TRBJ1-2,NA,CASSDYTF,TGTGCCAGTAGTGACTACACCTTC
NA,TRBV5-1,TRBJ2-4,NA,CASRPEWVAAKNIQYF,TGCGCCAGCAGACCCGAGTGGGTAGCAGCCAAAAACATTCAGTACTTC
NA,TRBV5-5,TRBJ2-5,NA,CASSSQMVGTQYF,TGTGCCAGCAGCTCCCAAATGGTCGGGACCCAGTACTTC
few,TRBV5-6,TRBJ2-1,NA,CASSFRLVSYNEQFF,TGTGCCAGCAGCTTCAGACTAGTTAGCTACAATGAGCAGTTCTTC
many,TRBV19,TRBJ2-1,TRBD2,CASSRTGTTSNEQFF,TGTGCCAGTAGTAGGACCGGGACTACCTCCAATGAGCAGTTCTTC
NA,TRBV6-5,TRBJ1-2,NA,CASSYGQNYGYTF,TGTGCCAGCAGTTACGGGCAGAACTATGGCTACACCTTC
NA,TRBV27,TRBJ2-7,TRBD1,CASSVGQGFGEQYF,TGTGCCAGCAGTGTGGGACAGGGGTTCGGCGAGCAGTACTTC